These 19 T cell receptor beta chains were all obtained from the same sample, sequenced in a study of T-cell reconstitution after alpha-beta-depleted transplantation in children. The TCRbeta library incorporated unique molecular identifiers. From the PCR reads, TCRdb called clonotypes with MiXCR, one entry per CDR3 protein. The table includes fewer than 130,000 distinct CDR3 sequences, 10% detected once. Specimen: PBMCs from the stem cell graft donor, collected from the stem cell graft. These receptors were collected from a human donor who donated a stem cell graft to a child with acute lymphoblastic leukemia.

This clonotype was picked up many times. V gene TRBV19 combines with J gene TRBJ1-5; 9 bases map to TRBD1. This CDR3 is 17 amino acids long. The V and J ends lost 1 base and 3 bases, in that order; junction bases with no gene match: 7. Germline CDR1 and CDR2: LNHDA and SQIVND (reference sequence). CDR3 nucleotides: TGTGCCAGTAGTATAGTTGGGACAGGGACCCCCAATCAGCCCCAGCATTTT. This gives the protein CASSIVGTGTPNQPQHF. The full variable domain, in which reference TRBV19 and TRBJ1-5 provide the parts outside the CDR3, is DGGITQSPKYLFRKEGQNVTLSCEQNLNHDAMYWYRQDPGQGLRLIYYSQIVNDFQKGDIAEGYSVSREKKESFPLTVTSAQKNPTAFYLCASSIVGTGTPNQPQHFGDGTRLSIL.

In its sample, this clonotype was seen many times. V is TRBV9 and J is TRBJ1-2; 9 positions agree with TRBD1. This CDR3 region has 15 residues. Germline lookup yields CDR1 SGDLS and CDR2 YYNGEE. V shed 0 bases and J 8 bases; nucleotides not matched to a gene: 8. The CDR3 DNA follows: TGTGCCAGCAGCGTAGCCAGGGACAGGGAGGCGGGCTACACCTTC. As protein: CASSVARDREAGYTF.

This clonotype occurred many times. The rearrangement links TRBV7-8 to TRBJ2-1; no clear D gene. The CDR3 is 12 residues long. Germline V CDR1 and CDR2: SGHVS, FQNEAQ. V was shortened by 2 bases and J by 8 bases, with 7 bases between the two germline ends. The CDR3 bases are TGTGCCAGCAGCTTATCCCGGCATGAGCAGTTCTTC. This codes for CASSLSRHEQFF.

This clonotype appeared many times. The chain has TRBV5-1 and TRBJ2-2; 8 bases line up with TRBD2. The trim removed 3 bases at V and 3 bases at J, leaving 1 base unmatched. The CDR3 covers 14 residues. Germline V gives CDR1 SGHRS, CDR2 YFSETQ. As DNA, the CDR3 is TGCGCCAGCAGCTGGACTAGCCACACCGGGGAGCTGTTTTTT. It yields the protein CASSWTSHTGELFF.

Many counts were recorded for this clonotype. J is TRBJ2-3 and V is TRBV25-1; possible D gene TRBD1, 7 bases. V dropped 7 bases and J dropped 1 base, with 15 bases sitting between them. The CDR3 has 15 amino acids. Germline CDR1 is MGHDK and CDR2 is SYGVNS. CDR3 coding DNA: TGTGCCAGCAACTCCAGGGGGGTCGGCACAGATACGCAGTATTTT. Translating it yields CASNSRGVGTDTQYF.

This clonotype was detected ten times or more. This rearrangement joins TRBV12-5 to TRBJ1-4; D is uncertain. Germline-derived CDR1 and CDR2 are LGHNT and FRNRAP. The CDR3 extends over 17 amino acids. The V gene lost 3 bases and the J gene lost 5 bases, with 19 bases spanning the gap. In nucleotides, the CDR3 is TGTGCTAGTGGTTTCTCTCTCCTCGGAGAGAGCAATGAAAAACTGTTTTTT. Translated, it gives CASGFSLLGESNEKLFF.

The rearrangement uses TRBV5-4 and TRBJ2-1; TRBD2 agrees at 9 bases. Losses at the gene ends were 4 bases for V and 4 bases for J; bases not matched to a gene: 12. The CDR3 is 17 residues long. From germline, CDR1 is SGHNT and CDR2 YYREEE (reference sequence). CDR3 DNA: TGTGCCAGCAGCCCTCCTAGCGGGGACTTTCTTTACAATGAGCAGTTCTTC. Protein: CASSPPSGDFLYNEQFF.

This clonotype was detected ten times or more. The chain employs TRBV20-1 and TRBJ1-1; D remains unclear. Germline V gene data show CDR1 as DFQATT and CDR2 as SNEGSKA (reference sequence). The V end was cut by 2 bases, the J end by 4 bases, with 11 bases between. The CDR3 runs to 13 residues. CDR3 sequence: CSARTSRGTEAFF. CDR3 in DNA: TGCAGTGCTAGAACCTCTCGGGGCACTGAAGCTTTCTTT.

There are many counts of this clonotype. The chain employs TRBV10-2 and TRBJ1-4; D gene ambiguous. The germline V gene encodes CDR1 WSHSY and CDR2 SAAADI. This CDR3 spans 18 amino acids. Trimming left V 6 bases short and J 3 bases short, with 23 bases between. CDR3 sequence (DNA): TGCGCCAGCAGAGGAGGATTAAAGCCCCTGGGAGCTAATGAAAAACTGTTTTTT. As protein: CASRGGLKPLGANEKLFF.

This clonotype appeared many times. The chain carries TRBV6-5 and TRBJ2-1, with 9 bases fitting TRBD2. The germline CDR1 and CDR2 sequences are MNHEY and SVGAGI. The J segment lost 5 bases and the V segment lost 2 bases, leaving 13 bases of the junction unmatched. This CDR3 region has 18 residues. The CDR3: CASSYATRLADYNNEQFF. In nucleotides, the CDR3 is TGTGCCAGCAGTTACGCGACCCGACTAGCGGACTACAACAATGAGCAGTTCTTC.

This clonotype appeared many times. The chain is built from TRBV5-1 and TRBJ2-1; D may match TRBD1 or TRBD2 (5 bases each). The CDR3 runs 14 residues. CDR1 is SGHRS, CDR2 YFSETQ, per germline. Between the trimmed V and J ends, which lost 0 bases and 9 bases, there was a span of 13 bases. The DNA for the CDR3 is TGCGCCAGCAGCTTGGGGGACCCGCTTGCTGAGCAGTTCTTC. As protein: CASSLGDPLAEQFF.

This clonotype was counted ten times or more. The chain has TRBV12-3 or TRBV12-4 and TRBJ2-7, with 7 nucleotides matching TRBD2. CDR3 length: 13 amino acids. V lost 5 bases to trimming and J lost 7 bases; unmatched junction nucleotides: 8. The CDR3 DNA is TGTGCCAGCAGTACGGGACTACAAGAAGAGCAGTACTTC. Protein: CASSTGLQEEQYF.

V gene TRBV27 combines with J gene TRBJ1-5; 8 positions agree with TRBD1. The CDR3 contains 15 residues. CDR1 is MNHEY, CDR2 SMNVEV, per germline (reference sequence). V shed 0 bases and J 6 bases; nucleotides not matched to a gene: 4. The CDR3 sequence is CASSLSSGGGQPQHF. The CDR3 DNA sequence: TGTGCCAGCAGTTTATCGTCAGGGGGCGGTCAGCCCCAGCATTTT.

This clonotype was detected ten times or more. The chain couples TRBV2 to TRBJ1-2; D gene unclear. CDR1 SNHLY and CDR2 FYNNEI come from the germline V gene. V lost 3 bases and J 8 bases, leaving 13 bases between the germline ends. The length of the CDR3 is 13 residues. CDR3 region: CASSDTLYWGYTF. CDR3 coding DNA: TGTGCCAGCAGTGATACATTATACTGGGGCTACACCTTC.

The sample holds many counts of this clonotype. The rearrangement uses TRBV28 and TRBJ2-1, with TRBD2 as a possible D gene (5 bases). Trimming removed 5 bases at V and 4 bases at J, with 21 bases between. Germline values: CDR1 MDHEN, CDR2 SYDVKM. This CDR3 spans 17 amino acids. In DNA form, the CDR3 reads TGTGCCAGCAGTACCACGGGGTTGAACCCGGCTTACAATGAGCAGTTCTTC. Protein product: CASSTTGLNPAYNEQFF.

This clonotype was counted at least ten times. In DNA form, the CDR3 reads TGCAGTGCTAGGGCCCCCCCCGGATCAGGGATAGAGTCACCCCTCCACTTT. Residues: CSARAPPGSGIESPLHF. The chain carries TRBV20-1 and TRBJ1-6, with a tentative D call TRBD1 (5 bases). The CDR3 has 17 amino acids. V lost 3 bases and J 10 bases, leaving 25 bases between the germline ends. Germline V lookup: CDR1 DFQATT, CDR2 SNEGSKA (reference sequence).

This clonotype has at least ten counts. This rearrangement joins TRBV7-2 to TRBJ1-2; D ambiguous. Germline V lookup: CDR1 SGHTA, CDR2 FQGNSA. V shed 4 bases and J shed 0 bases, with 9 bases lying between them. The CDR3 is 14 residues long. This CDR3 reads CASSSRGANYGYTF. CDR3 in DNA: TGTGCCAGCAGCTCCCGGGGTGCTAACTATGGCTACACCTTC.

Ten or more counts support this clonotype. This rearrangement joins TRBV5-5 to TRBJ2-1; 12 nucleotides match TRBD1. J gave up 9 bases and V 2 bases, and 9 bases lay outside the gene matches. Germline V CDR1 and CDR2: SGHKS, YYEKEE (reference sequence). The CDR3 totals 16 residues. In nucleotides, the CDR3 is TGTGCCAGCAGCTTAGTGGCCGGGACAGGGGGCGTTGAGCAGTTCTTC. This sequence encodes CASSLVAGTGGVEQFF. The full variable domain, completed using reference TRBV5-5 and TRBJ2-1, is DAGVTQSPTHLIKTRGQQVTLRCSPISGHKSVSWYQQVLGQGPQFIFQYYEKEERGRGNFPDRFSARQFPNYSSELNVNALLLGDSALYLCASSLVAGTGGVEQFFGPGTRLTVL.

The sample holds many counts of this clonotype. The chain has TRBV28 and TRBJ2-1; 12 nucleotides line up with TRBD1. The ends lost 7 bases at V and 8 bases at J; junction bases unmatched: 9. The CDR3 has 15 residues. Per the germline V gene, CDR1 is MDHEN and CDR2 is SYDVKM. CDR3 sequence (DNA): TGTGCCAGCATTACGTCCGGGACAGGGGGCCATGAGCAGTTCTTC. It encodes CASITSGTGGHEQFF.